These 4 T cell receptor beta chains were sequenced from one sample in a study of shared clonotypes between healthy human individuals. Sequenced by immunoSEQ multiplex PCR; TCRdb stores in-frame clones only, minus some. The repertoire consists of 650,000 to 800,000 clones, with over 60% occurring once and the leading ten covering 1.8%. The sample comprised memory CD4+ T cells sorted from blood. Subset given: CD45RA-negative fraction. These receptors were obtained from a woman in her 30s in good health.

The chain employs TRBV7-9 and TRBJ2-3, with D uncertain. V was trimmed by 5 bases and J by 0 bases, leaving 9 bases between them. In germline, CDR1 is SEHNR, CDR2 FQNEAQ (reference sequence). CDR3 length: 14 residues. CDR3 residues: CASSISTSTDTQYF. The CDR3 DNA is TGTGCCAGCAGCATCTCGACTAGCACAGATACGCAGTATTTT.

The chain joins TRBV2 to TRBJ1-2; D gene unclear. CDR3 size: 14 residues. Germline V gives CDR1 SNHLY, CDR2 FYNNEI. V was clipped by 9 bases and J by 0 bases, with 14 bases between them. In DNA form, the CDR3 reads TGTGCCAGTTCCAGGCTGGGATCTAACTATGGCTACACCTTC. This sequence encodes CASSRLGSNYGYTF.

Note on this clone: The same CDR3 also results from other DNA sequences found in this sample. The J gene is TRBJ2-2, the V gene TRBV11-2; maybe TRBD1 (6 bases). Germline CDR1 and CDR2: SGHAT and FQNNGV. The CDR3 has 13 residues. V was trimmed by 4 bases and J by 4 bases, leaving 7 bases between them. The CDR3 region is CASSSRGTGELFF. For the CDR3, the DNA is TGTGCCAGCAGCTCCAGGGGCACCGGGGAGCTGTTTTTT.

The CDR3, as DNA: TGTGCCAGCTCACAACCGGGACAGGGGGCGGCGGATGGCTACACCTTC. As protein: CASSQPGQGAADGYTF. The chain carries TRBV18 and TRBJ1-2, with 12 nucleotides matching TRBD1. In germline, CDR1 is KGHSH, CDR2 LQKENI. Losses at the gene ends were 4 bases for V and 6 bases for J; bases not matched to a gene: 9. There are 16 residues in the CDR3.